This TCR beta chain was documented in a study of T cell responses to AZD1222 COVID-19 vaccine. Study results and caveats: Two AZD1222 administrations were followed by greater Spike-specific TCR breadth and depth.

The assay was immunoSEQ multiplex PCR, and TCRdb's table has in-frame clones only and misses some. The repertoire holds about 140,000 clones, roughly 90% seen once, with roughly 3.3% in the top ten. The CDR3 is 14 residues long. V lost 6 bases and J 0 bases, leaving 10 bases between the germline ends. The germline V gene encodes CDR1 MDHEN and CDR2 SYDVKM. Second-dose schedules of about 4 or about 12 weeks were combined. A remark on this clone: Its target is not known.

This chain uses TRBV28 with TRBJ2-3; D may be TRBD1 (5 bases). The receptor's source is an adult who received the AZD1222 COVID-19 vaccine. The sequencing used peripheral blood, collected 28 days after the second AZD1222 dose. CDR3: CASRTERSTDTQYF. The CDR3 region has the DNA TGTGCCAGCAGGACAGAGAGGAGCACAGATACGCAGTATTTT. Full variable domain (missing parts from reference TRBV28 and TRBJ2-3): DVKVTQSSRYLVKRTGEKVFLECVQDMDHENMFWYRQDPGLGLRLIYFSYDVKMKEKGDIPEGYSVSREKKERFSLILESASTNQTSMYLCASRTERSTDTQYFGPGTRLTVL.